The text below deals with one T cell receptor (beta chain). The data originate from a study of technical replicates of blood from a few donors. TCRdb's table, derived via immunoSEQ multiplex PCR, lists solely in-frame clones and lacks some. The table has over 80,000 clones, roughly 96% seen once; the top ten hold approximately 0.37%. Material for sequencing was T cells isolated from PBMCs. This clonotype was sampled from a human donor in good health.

The CDR3 nucleotides read TGTGCCAGTAGTATTTGGGCGGGAGCGGGAGTTAAGGGTGAGCAGTTCTTC. Translated: CASSIWAGAGVKGEQFF. V gene TRBV19 combines with J gene TRBJ2-1; 8 bases line up with TRBD2. This CDR3 comprises 17 residues. Germline CDR1 is LNHDA and CDR2 is SQIVND (reference sequence). With 3 bases clipped from V and 9 bases from J, the junction kept 16 bases outside the gene matches. Combining the CDR3 with reference TRBV19 and TRBJ2-1 gives the whole variable domain DGGITQSPKYLFRKEGQNVTLSCEQNLNHDAMYWYRQDPGQGLRLIYYSQIVNDFQKGDIAEGYSVSREKKESFPLTVTSAQKNPTAFYLCASSIWAGAGVKGEQFFGPGTRLTVL.